Given below is one T cell receptor beta chain in context. Its antigen is unknown. Clones were sequenced by immunoSEQ multiplex PCR, and TCRdb holds only the in-frame ones, with some missing. Here the sample spans roughly 4,400 clones, about 80% being singletons. The graft tissue was processed, and this released both intraepithelial and lamina propria lymphocytes. This record comes from a study of graft-versus-host responses after intestinal transplantation. At the level of the study: Transplants were multivisceral, liver-intestinal, or isolated intestinal.

Overall study findings and caveats: Recipient marrow held GvH clones, some first seen in ileum or blood.

Material: ileum tissue, obtained just under 130 days after intestinal transplantation. The TCR sequence derives from a human patient who received an intestinal transplant, so some T cells may come from the graft donor.

CDR3 amino acids: CASSLVPGGYGYTF. The DNA for the CDR3 is TGTGCCAGCAGCTTGGTTCCGGGGGGTTATGGCTACACCTTC. This chain links TRBV5-4 with TRBJ1-2; perhaps TRBD1 as D (5 bases). CDR3 length equals 14 residues. V was pared by 0 bases and J by 5 bases, with 11 bases between. CDR1 and CDR2 (germline): SGHNT, YYREEE (reference sequence). Supplemented by reference TRBV5-4 and TRBJ1-2, the full variable domain reads ETGVTQSPTHLIKTRGQQVTLRCSSQSGHNTVSWYQQALGQGPQFIFQYYREEENGRGNFPPRFSGLQFPNYSSELNVNALELDDSALYLCASSLVPGGYGYTFGSGTRLTVV.